The table lists the clone carrying this T cell receptor beta chain with many counts. Looked up from germline, CDR1 is DFQATT and CDR2 is SNEGSKA (reference sequence). The V gene end was trimmed by 5 bases and the J gene end by 5 bases; junction bases not matched to a gene: 7. The CDR3 length is 14 residues. Each CDR3 protein is one row after TCRdb ran MiXCR on the 5' RACE reads. The sample lists around 81,000 distinct CDR3 sequences; more than 13% were seen once. These data come from a study of early T cells in non-severe SARS-CoV-2 infection. This TCR derives from an adult who was a healthcare worker with PCR-confirmed SARS-CoV-2 infection or an uninfected control (not recorded which). The sample comprised whole blood. The chain is built from TRBV20-1 and TRBJ2-3; TRBD2 agrees at 10 bases. The CDR3 bases are TGCAGTGCTCACAATAGCGGGGGGATAGATACGCAGTATTTT. The encoded protein is CSAHNSGGIDTQYF.